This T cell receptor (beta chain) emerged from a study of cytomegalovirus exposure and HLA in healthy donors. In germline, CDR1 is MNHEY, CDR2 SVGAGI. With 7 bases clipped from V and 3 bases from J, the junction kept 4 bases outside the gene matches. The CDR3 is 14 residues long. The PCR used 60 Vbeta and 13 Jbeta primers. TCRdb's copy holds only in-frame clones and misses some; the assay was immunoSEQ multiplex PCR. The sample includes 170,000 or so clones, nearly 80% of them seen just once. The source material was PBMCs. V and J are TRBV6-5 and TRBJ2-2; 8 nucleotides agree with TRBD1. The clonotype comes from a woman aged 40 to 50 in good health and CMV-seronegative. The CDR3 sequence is CASTKQGDTGELFF. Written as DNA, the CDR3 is TGTGCCAGCACCAAACAGGGGGACACCGGGGAGCTGTTTTTT.